These 21 T cell receptor beta chains share one sample of origin, sequenced in a study of cytomegalovirus exposure and HLA in healthy donors (dated by TCRdb to 2017 to 2019). Libraries came from the immunoSEQ multiplex PCR assay. A mixture of 60 forward primers for TCR Vbeta segments and 13 reverse primers for TCR Jbeta segments was used in the multiplex PCR. As stored in TCRdb, this immuneACCESS dataset retains in-frame rearrangements with V and J assigned. A fraction of the clones does not appear; measured against another copy, unresolved V genes explain less than half of the discrepancy, and the remainder lacks a known reason. The sample table shows around 120,000 clones, and 65% to 80% are seen once. The biggest ten clones account for 2.5% to 3.5% of the sample. Material: PBMCs. The receptors stem from a woman between 35 and 50 years old in good health and CMV-seropositive.

The chain has TRBV4-1 and TRBJ2-4; perhaps TRBD1 as D (6 bases). The CDR3 loop spans 14 amino acids. Germline V gives CDR1 MGHRA, CDR2 YSYEKL. Trimming cost V 4 bases and J 4 bases, with 11 bases left between them. The CDR3 DNA sequence: TGCGCCAGCAGCCTACGGACAGAAAAAAACATTCAGTACTTC. Its protein product is CASSLRTEKNIQYF.

This clone has just one count. This chain uses TRBV9 with TRBJ2-7; 7 nucleotides align to TRBD1. After removal of 4 bases from V and 4 bases from J, the junction contained 5 bases not matched to a gene. CDR3 size: 13 residues. Germline CDR1 SGDLS, CDR2 YYNGEE. CDR3 DNA sequence: TGTGCCAGCAGCCCCAGGGGGTTGTACGAGCAGTACTTC. Translated: CASSPRGLYEQYF.

This sequence joins TRBV7-3 and TRBJ2-3, with a weak D call TRBD2 (6 bases). The V end was cut by 5 bases, the J end by 1 base, with 10 bases between. The CDR3 is 14 residues long. The germline V gene encodes CDR1 SGHTA and CDR2 FQGTGA. CDR3 DNA sequence: TGTGCCAGCAGCGCAGGAGGGGGCACAGATACGCAGTATTTT. Its protein is CASSAGGGTDTQYF.

V is TRBV10-2 and J is TRBJ1-1, with unresolved D. This CDR3 has 16 residues. The germline CDR1 and CDR2 sequences are WSHSY and SAAADI. V lost 7 bases and J lost 1, with 19 bases in between. The CDR3 DNA reads as TGCGCCAGCATCGCCCCTATGCGGTTGGGGAACACTGAAGCTTTCTTT. This codes for CASIAPMRLGNTEAFF.

The chain uses TRBV5-1 and TRBJ1-4, with a weak D call TRBD1 (5 bases). Germline loops: CDR1 SGHRS, CDR2 YFSETQ. V lost 1 base and J lost 3, with 10 bases in between. The CDR3 is made up of 15 amino acids. The CDR3 reads CASSLNAGPNEKLFF. CDR3 nucleotides: TGCGCCAGCAGCTTGAACGCAGGGCCTAATGAAAAACTGTTTTTT.

This chain links TRBV4-1 with TRBJ1-1; D remains unclear. Trimming left V 0 bases short and J 9 bases short, with 8 bases between. The germline V gene encodes CDR1 MGHRA and CDR2 YSYEKL. This CDR3 comprises 12 residues. The CDR3 sequence: CASSQDAGKAFF. The CDR3 DNA is TGCGCCAGCAGCCAAGATGCCGGGAAAGCTTTCTTT.

This clone has just a few counts. The chain employs TRBV5-1 and TRBJ2-7, with unresolved D. The CDR3 is 13 amino acids. V dropped 5 bases and J dropped 3 bases, with 12 bases sitting between them. Germline lookup yields CDR1 SGHRS and CDR2 YFSETQ. The CDR3 here is CASSLGSNYEQYF. The CDR3, as DNA: TGCGCCAGCAGTCTCGGTTCCAACTACGAGCAGTACTTC.

The CDR3 spells CASSLGGQQETQYF. In DNA form, the CDR3 reads TGCGCCAGCAGCTTAGGTGGACAACAAGAGACCCAGTACTTC. The chain has TRBV5-1 and TRBJ2-5, with D maybe TRBD1 (5 bases). Germline V gene lookup returns CDR1 SGHRS and CDR2 YFSETQ. V was clipped by 2 bases and J by 2 bases, with 10 bases between them. The CDR3 runs 14 residues.

This clone was seen just once. The genes are TRBV28 and TRBJ1-1, with a weak D call TRBD1 (5 bases). The V gene lost 1 base and the J gene lost 5 bases, with 20 bases spanning the gap. Germline assignment: CDR1 MDHEN and CDR2 SYDVKM. This CDR3 contains 17 residues. The CDR3 protein is CASSLSLIAGRKTEAFF. The CDR3 DNA reads TGTGCCAGCAGTTTATCTTTAATAGCAGGGAGGAAGACTGAAGCTTTCTTT.

The V and J genes are TRBV7-2 and TRBJ1-4, with 10 bases lining up with TRBD1. Trimming at V came to 5 bases and at J to 5 bases, leaving 5 bases not matched to a gene. CDR1 is SGHTA, CDR2 FQGNSA, per germline. The CDR3 consists of 15 residues. The CDR3 protein is CASSRDRGWNEKLFF. The CDR3 DNA sequence: TGTGCCAGCAGCCGGGACAGGGGATGGAATGAAAAACTGTTTTTT.

V and J are TRBV23-1 and TRBJ1-5, with D unresolved. TRBV23-1 belongs to the ORF category, with a function that is uncertain. The CDR3 loop spans 15 amino acids. V lost 7 bases and J 0 bases, leaving 13 bases between the germline ends. DNA for the CDR3: TGCGCCAGCAACATCAGACATCTTAGCAATCAGCCCCAGCATTTT. It yields the protein CASNIRHLSNQPQHF.

The V call is TRBV11-1, the J call TRBJ1-1; TRBD1 might be the D (5 bases). The V end lost 1 base, the J end lost 1 base, and 13 bases lay between the germline ends. This CDR3 region has 16 residues. Germline V gene data show CDR1 as SGHAT and CDR2 as FQDESV (reference sequence). The CDR3 region has the DNA TGTGCCAGCAGCTTAGTTCCGGGACTCCAGAACACTGAAGCTTTCTTT. Its translation is CASSLVPGLQNTEAFF. Filled out from reference TRBV11-1 and TRBJ1-1, the complete variable domain reads EAEVAQSPRYKITEKSQAVAFWCDPISGHATLYWYRQILGQGPELLVQFQDESVVDDSQLPKDRFSAERLKGVDSTLKIQPAELGDSAMYLCASSLVPGLQNTEAFFGQGTRLTVV.

The chain employs TRBV6-5 and TRBJ2-7; D gene uncertain. The V gene's germline CDR1 is MNHEY and CDR2 SVGAGI. The CDR3 runs to 13 residues. Trimming removed 0 bases from V and 9 bases from J, with 12 bases in between. CDR3 in amino acids: CASSYSRAVVQYF. For the CDR3, the DNA is TGTGCCAGCAGTTACTCTCGTGCGGTCGTGCAGTACTTC.

The chain is built from TRBV2 and TRBJ1-6; D is unclear. The V and J ends lost 4 bases and 0 bases respectively, with 7 bases between them. Germline lookup yields CDR1 SNHLY and CDR2 FYNNEI. This CDR3 has 15 residues. CDR3 in DNA: TGTGCCAGCAGTGCGGAGAGCTCCTATAATTCACCCCTCCACTTT. This codes for CASSAESSYNSPLHF.

The V gene is TRBV7-2, the J gene TRBJ2-7; the match to TRBD1 covers 9 bases. Germline trimming cut 5 bases from V and 2 bases from J; bases unmatched to any gene: 7. The CDR3 runs to 15 residues. CDR1 is SGHTA, CDR2 FQGNSA, per germline. Here the CDR3 reads CASSLGQGRTYEQYF. The CDR3, as DNA: TGTGCCAGCAGCCTAGGACAGGGGAGGACCTACGAGCAGTACTTC.

The chain joins TRBV28 to TRBJ2-1; weak D call: TRBD1 (6 bases). The CDR3 contains 15 residues. Trimming left V 7 bases short and J 6 bases short, with 19 bases between. Germline V gene sequence: CDR1 MDHEN, CDR2 SYDVKM. DNA of the CDR3: TGTGCCAGCATCCCCCGCGGCGAAGGGGGCAATGAGCAGTTCTTC. As protein: CASIPRGEGGNEQFF.

J is TRBJ2-7 and V is TRBV7-2; 7 nucleotides align to TRBD1. The junction had 7 bases not matched to a gene; V was cut back by 6 bases and J by 5 bases. The CDR3 spans 13 residues. Looked up from germline, CDR1 is SGHTA and CDR2 is FQGNSA. The CDR3 DNA reads TGTGCCAGCAGACACCCGACAGGGAACGAGCAGTACTTC. Amino acid sequence: CASRHPTGNEQYF.

This clone was recorded once. The chain links TRBV4-1 to TRBJ1-2, with a tentative D call TRBD1 (6 bases). Germline V gene sequence: CDR1 MGHRA, CDR2 YSYEKL. The CDR3 spans 15 residues. With 3 bases removed from V and 2 bases from J, the gap between germline ends came to 13 bases. CDR3 coding DNA: TGCGCCAGCAGCCATTCCCCGGGACAAAACTATGGCTACACCTTC. Translated, it gives CASSHSPGQNYGYTF.

The rearrangement uses TRBV19 and TRBJ2-5; the match to TRBD2 covers 7 bases. The CDR3 has 13 residues. Germline V gene data show CDR1 as LNHDA and CDR2 as SQIVND (reference sequence). V trimming: 7 bases; J trimming: 5 bases; junction bases outside the gene matches: 7. CDR3 protein: CASTPSGIETQYF. The CDR3 nucleotides read TGTGCCAGTACTCCTAGCGGAATTGAGACCCAGTACTTC.

The V and J genes are TRBV11-2 and TRBJ2-5; D not certain. V was trimmed by 1 base and J by 2 bases, leaving 8 bases between them. This CDR3 is 14 amino acids long. Germline V gene lookup returns CDR1 SGHAT and CDR2 FQNNGV. The CDR3 bases are TGTGCCAGCAGCTTAGGTGCAGGTCAAGAGACCCAGTACTTC. It specifies CASSLGAGQETQYF.

The rearrangement joins TRBV6-5 to TRBJ2-7; TRBD2 agrees at 10 bases. This CDR3 is built from 15 residues. The germline gives CDR1 MNHEY, CDR2 SVGAGI. V shed 5 bases and J 4 bases; nucleotides not matched to a gene: 8. CDR3 DNA: TGTGCCAGCAGTGTTCTAGCGGGAGCACAATACGAGCAGTACTTC. Amino acids: CASSVLAGAQYEQYF.